One sample yielded the 24 T cell receptor beta chains listed below, sequenced in a study of spatial heterogeneity in lung cancer. Time point specified: sample taken at primary tumor resection. Whole RNA, which was extracted from tumor, nontumor lung tissue or frozen PBMC, was sequenced without any cell sorting. A single record per CDR3 protein comes from TCRdb applying MiXCR to the 5' RACE reads. The data contain about 36,000 distinct CDR3 sequences, 4% to 6% of them singletons. The specimen was PBMCs, collected at surgery. These receptors all come from a female donor with early-stage non-small cell lung cancer.

This clonotype was seen a handful of times. This chain connects TRBV12-3 or TRBV12-4 to TRBJ2-1; 11 bases are a match to TRBD2. V dropped 3 bases and J dropped 7; count of bases not matched to a gene: 8. The CDR3 extends over 16 amino acids. The CDR3 spells CASSFWLAGGENEQFF. DNA for the CDR3: TGTGCCAGCAGTTTCTGGCTAGCGGGGGGAGAGAATGAGCAGTTCTTC.

The chain is built from TRBV20-1 and TRBJ1-1; D might be TRBD1 (6 bases). CDR3 length: 16 residues. Germline lookup yields CDR1 DFQATT and CDR2 SNEGSKA (reference sequence). V was trimmed by 0 bases and J by 0 bases, leaving 14 bases between them. Written as DNA, the CDR3 is TGCAGTGCTAGAGATCTTCGGGGGGCGATGAACACTGAAGCTTTCTTT. This translates into CSARDLRGAMNTEAFF.

This clonotype has ten or more counts. The chain carries TRBV29-1 and TRBJ1-2; no definite D call. Trimming took off 3 bases at V and 3 bases at J, with 20 bases between the two ends. Germline CDR1 SQVTM, CDR2 ANQGSEA. The CDR3 length is 16 residues. CDR3 nucleotides: TGCAGCGTTGATTCGGGGATTCCAGAATCTGACTATGGCTACACCTTC. Its translation: CSVDSGIPESDYGYTF.

This clonotype was counted ten times or more. The chain combines TRBV3-1 with TRBJ2-5; D may be TRBD1 (5 bases). Germline V gene sequence: CDR1 LGHDT, CDR2 YNNKEL (reference sequence). Deletions cut 3 bases from V and 9 bases from J, with 14 bases between. The CDR3 sequence is 13 residues long. CDR3 region: CASSHLRVGAQYF. The CDR3, as DNA: TGTGCCAGCAGCCACCTCAGGGTTGGGGCCCAGTACTTC.

This clonotype was counted ten times or more. This sequence joins TRBV7-2 and TRBJ2-7, with D hard to call. The CDR3 length is 12 residues. V was cut by 1 base and J by 7 bases, with 8 bases left in between. Germline CDR1 is SGHTA and CDR2 is FQGNSA. The CDR3, as DNA: TGTGCCAGCAGCTTAGGGGCTAGGGAGCAGTACTTC. This translates into CASSLGAREQYF.

V is TRBV7-9 and J is TRBJ2-7; D unresolved. Germline assignment: CDR1 SEHNR and CDR2 FQNEAQ (reference sequence). The CDR3 spans 13 residues. Trimming removed 4 bases at V and 2 bases at J, with 9 bases between. The CDR3 coding sequence is TGTGCCAGCAGCTCGGATCCCGCCTACGAGCAGTACTTC. Protein product: CASSSDPAYEQYF.

This clonotype appeared many times. The chain combines TRBV7-2 with TRBJ1-5; D may be TRBD1 (5 bases). This CDR3 has 16 amino acids. The germline V and J ends were trimmed by 5 bases and 2 bases, with 16 bases remaining between them. Per the germline V gene, CDR1 is SGHTA and CDR2 is FQGNSA. The DNA for the CDR3 is TGTGCCAGCAGCCCGGCCGGGGCGCCGGGCAATCAGCCCCAGCATTTT. This translates into CASSPAGAPGNQPQHF.

At least ten counts were recorded for this clonotype. The gene calls are TRBV2 and TRBJ2-5; D is unclear. Per germline, CDR1 SNHLY and CDR2 FYNNEI. The CDR3 totals 11 residues. With 6 bases removed from V and 5 bases from J, the gap between germline ends came to 7 bases. The CDR3 DNA reads as TGTGCCAGCAGGCCGGAGGAGACCCAGTACTTC. Translating gives CASRPEETQYF.

As concerns this clonotype: A read error may account for a junction end that differs from germline. CDR3 nucleotides: TGTGCCAGCACTTTACTGGGCGAGCAGTTCTTC. Translating it yields CASTLLGEQFF. The rearrangement joins TRBV12-3 or TRBV12-4 to TRBJ2-1; D is unresolved. There are 11 residues in the CDR3.

The sample holds many counts of this clonotype. The rearrangement uses TRBV7-6 and TRBJ2-2; 11 bases map to TRBD2. Germline loops: CDR1 SGHVS, CDR2 FNYEAQ. The CDR3 is 16 amino acids. The V gene end was trimmed by 5 bases and the J gene end by 3 bases; junction bases not matched to a gene: 5. CDR3 amino acids: CASSPRTSGHTGELFF. As DNA, the CDR3 is TGTGCCAGCAGCCCCCGGACTAGCGGGCACACCGGGGAGCTGTTTTTT.

In its sample, this clonotype was seen many times. This chain uses TRBV29-1 with TRBJ2-3; 7 bases are a match to TRBD2. This CDR3 spans 12 amino acids. Germline assignment: CDR1 SQVTM and CDR2 ANQGSEA. Losses at the gene ends were 7 bases for V and 6 bases for J; bases not matched to a gene: 7. CDR3 DNA: TGCAGCGGTCGGGAGGCCGGGGATACGCAGTATTTT. Translation: CSGREAGDTQYF.

There are many counts of this clonotype. The chain links TRBV29-1 to TRBJ2-7; D might be TRBD1 (5 bases). Germline CDR1 SQVTM, CDR2 ANQGSEA. CDR3 length: 12 amino acids. The V end was cut by 6 bases, the J end by 8 bases, with 17 bases between. CDR3 nucleotides: TGCAGCGTGGGTCCTGGGCAGGGCAAGCAGTACTTC. Translating it yields CSVGPGQGKQYF.

In this sample, this clonotype turned up many times. CDR3 nucleotide sequence: TGTGCCAGCAGTTTATGGGCCCTAGCGGGAGCTCGGGAGCAGTACTTC. Translation: CASSLWALAGAREQYF. The chain carries TRBV28 and TRBJ2-7; 10 positions match TRBD2. The germline V gene encodes CDR1 MDHEN and CDR2 SYDVKM. V shed 0 bases, J shed 7 bases, and the junction held 9 bases outside the gene matches. CDR3 length: 16 residues.

This clonotype was recorded at least ten times. This rearrangement joins TRBV28 to TRBJ1-1; D gene unclear. The CDR3 extends over 14 amino acids. V shed 3 bases and J shed 4 bases, with 12 bases lying between them. Per the germline V gene, CDR1 is MDHEN and CDR2 is SYDVKM. The CDR3, as DNA: TGTGCCAGCAGTTTTACACCAGACGGCACTGAAGCTTTCTTT. This encodes CASSFTPDGTEAFF. The variable domain in full, completed from reference TRBV28 and TRBJ1-1, reads DVKVTQSSRYLVKRTGEKVFLECVQDMDHENMFWYRQDPGLGLRLIYFSYDVKMKEKGDIPEGYSVSREKKERFSLILESASTNQTSMYLCASSFTPDGTEAFFGQGTRLTVV.

The chain recombines TRBV6-1 with TRBJ2-7; the D gene is possibly TRBD2 (5 bases). The V gene lost 0 bases and the J gene lost 0 bases, with 12 bases spanning the gap. The CDR3 spans 16 residues. Germline values: CDR1 MNHNS, CDR2 SASEGT. CDR3 sequence: CASSEAITGSSYEQYF. CDR3 bases: TGTGCCAGCAGTGAAGCTATCACGGGAAGCTCCTACGAGCAGTACTTC.

The chain combines TRBV19 with TRBJ2-1; 8 bases line up with TRBD2. The CDR3 spans 14 residues. J gave up 0 bases and V 6 bases, and 1 base lay outside the gene matches. The germline gives CDR1 LNHDA, CDR2 SQIVND (reference sequence). The chain's CDR3 is CASSAGGSYNEQFF. CDR3 sequence (DNA): TGTGCCAGTAGCGCGGGAGGCTCCTACAATGAGCAGTTCTTC.

In this sample, this clonotype turned up many times. The rearrangement joins TRBV20-1 to TRBJ2-1; TRBD1 is a possible D gene (5 bases). The germline gives CDR1 DFQATT, CDR2 SNEGSKA (reference sequence). There are 15 residues in the CDR3. V was trimmed by 3 bases and J by 0 bases, leaving 12 bases between them. CDR3: CSARNQGISYNEQFF. The DNA for the CDR3 is TGCAGTGCTAGGAACCAGGGTATCTCCTACAATGAGCAGTTCTTC.

At least ten counts were recorded for this clonotype. This chain connects TRBV20-1 to TRBJ1-2, with 8 bases fitting TRBD1. Germline V CDR1 and CDR2: DFQATT, SNEGSKA (reference sequence). The CDR3 contains 12 residues. V gave up 6 bases and J gave up 2 bases; unmatched junction bases: 2. Written as DNA, the CDR3 is TGCAGTGCCGGACAGGGAAACTATGGCTACACCTTC. This codes for CSAGQGNYGYTF.

The V and J genes are TRBV10-3 and TRBJ2-7, with 8 nucleotides matching TRBD2. The CDR3 runs to 12 residues. Germline CDR1 ENHRY, CDR2 SYGVKD. V shed 8 bases, J shed 7 bases, and the junction held 7 bases outside the gene matches. The CDR3 DNA follows: TGTGCCATCCGAGCGGGAGACGCTGAGCAGTACTTC. Its translation is CAIRAGDAEQYF.

Ten or more counts support this clonotype. The germline gene is not matched at one end of the junction; a read error may be the cause. The rearrangement joins TRBV7-2 to TRBJ2-2; tentative D call: TRBD2 (5 bases). This CDR3 contains 13 residues. Germline CDR1 reads SGHTA; CDR2 reads FQGNSA. CDR3: CASSLAPTGELFF. The CDR3 DNA sequence: TGTGCCAGCAGCCTAGCCCCCACCGGGGAGCTGTTTTTT.

This clonotype occurred many times. J is TRBJ2-3 and V is TRBV7-2; D is uncertain. The length of the CDR3 is 15 residues. Per the germline V gene, CDR1 is SGHTA and CDR2 is FQGNSA. V was shortened by 2 bases and J by 3 bases, with 12 bases between the two germline ends. CDR3: CASSLSYYETDTQYF. DNA for the CDR3: TGTGCCAGCAGCTTATCGTACTACGAGACAGATACGCAGTATTTT.

The V call is TRBV6-2 or TRBV6-3, the J call TRBJ1-1; D gene unclear. This CDR3 has 13 amino acids. Per the germline V gene, CDR1 is MNHEY and CDR2 is SVGEGT. Trimming removed 5 bases from V and 2 bases from J, with 9 bases in between. The CDR3 sequence: CASSIGGNTEAFF. For the CDR3, the DNA is TGTGCCAGCAGTATCGGAGGAAACACTGAAGCTTTCTTT.

V is TRBV5-1 and J is TRBJ1-6, with TRBD1 as a possible D gene (5 bases). The CDR3 loop spans 16 amino acids. Looked up from germline, CDR1 is SGHRS and CDR2 is YFSETQ. Deletions cut 0 bases from V and 2 bases from J, with 9 bases between. The CDR3 is CASSLEGTTYNSPLHF. The CDR3 DNA follows: TGCGCCAGCAGCTTGGAAGGGACTACCTATAATTCACCCCTCCACTTT.

Ten or more counts support this clonotype. The J gene is TRBJ2-3, the V gene TRBV27; 12 bases are shared with TRBD2. Germline V gene sequence: CDR1 MNHEY, CDR2 SMNVEV (reference sequence). This CDR3 is built from 16 residues. The J segment lost 0 bases and the V segment lost 5 bases, leaving 3 bases of the junction unmatched. CDR3 DNA: TGTGCCAGCAGTACACTAGCGGGGGGAAGCACAGATACGCAGTATTTT. This translates into CASSTLAGGSTDTQYF.